This TCR beta chain originates from a study of blood T cell repertoires in COVID-19. The germline V and J ends were trimmed by 7 bases and 9 bases, with 7 bases remaining between them. CDR1 and CDR2 from the germline V gene are SQVTM and ANQGSEA. The CDR3 runs to 9 residues. Sequencing was performed with immunoSEQ multiplex PCR; in TCRdb, only in-frame clones are kept and a portion is missing. The table shows more than 150,000 clones, with around 84% occurring only once. This clonotype was obtained from a middle-aged man with active or convalescent COVID-19. The V call is TRBV29-1, the J call TRBJ2-1; D might be TRBD2 (5 bases). The sequencing sample was made of peripheral blood. The CDR3 region is CSAEGEQFF. In DNA, the CDR3 is TGCAGCGCCGAGGGTGAGCAGTTCTTC.